One and the same sample provided the 24 T cell receptor beta chains below, sequenced in a study of blood T cell repertoires in COVID-19. Sequencing used immunoSEQ multiplex PCR; TCRdb keeps in-frame clones, though not all of them. The sample comprises approximately 210,000 clones, around 86% of which are singletons, and approximately 9% rests with the top ten. Sequences were obtained from PBMCs or T cells enriched from blood (not recorded which). These receptor sequences come from a woman aged 45-65 years with acute COVID-19.

The chain links TRBV24-1 to TRBJ2-1, with D possibly being TRBD1 (6 bases). This CDR3 is built from 17 residues. V dropped 2 bases and J dropped 0 bases, with 13 bases sitting between them. Germline V CDR1 and CDR2: KGHDR, SFDVKD. CDR3 coding DNA: TGTGCCACCAGTGATTCCCCCGGGACAAGCTCCTACAATGAGCAGTTCTTC. Its protein is CATSDSPGTSSYNEQFF.

This clone appeared a single time. V gene TRBV14 combines with J gene TRBJ2-7, with TRBD1 identical over 7 bases. The V gene end was trimmed by 2 bases and the J gene end by 0 bases; junction bases not matched to a gene: 1. Germline CDR1 SGHDN, CDR2 FVKESK. The CDR3 has 14 residues. DNA of the CDR3: TGTGCCAGCAGCCAAAACAGGGGCTCCTACGAGCAGTACTTC. Its protein product is CASSQNRGSYEQYF. Supplemented by reference TRBV14 and TRBJ2-7, the full variable domain reads EAGVTQFPSHSVIEKGQTVTLRCDPISGHDNLYWYRRVMGKEIKFLLHFVKESKQDESGMPNNRFLAERTGGTYSTLKVQPAELEDSGVYFCASSQNRGSYEQYFGPGTRLTVT.

This sequence joins TRBV28 and TRBJ1-2; D might be TRBD1 (6 bases). With 5 bases removed from V and 8 bases from J, the gap between germline ends came to 12 bases. The CDR3 totals 12 residues. Per germline, CDR1 MDHEN and CDR2 SYDVKM. DNA for the CDR3: TGTGCCAGCAGTACCGCAGGGGCAGGCTACACCTTC. Protein: CASSTAGAGYTF.

The genes are TRBV5-8 and TRBJ1-1; D possibly corresponds to TRBD1 (5 bases). The V gene's germline CDR1 is SGHTS and CDR2 YDEGEE. V was cut by 3 bases and J by 5 bases, with 23 bases left in between. The CDR3 has 17 amino acids. Written as DNA, the CDR3 is TGTGCCAGCAGCTACCCTAAGGGGCTTGCCCTATTTACTGAAGCTTTCTTT. This translates into CASSYPKGLALFTEAFF.

This rearrangement joins TRBV28 to TRBJ2-3; 10 bases align to TRBD2. CDR3 length: 15 amino acids. J was trimmed by 4 bases and V by 5 bases; bases with no gene match: 6. Germline V lookup: CDR1 MDHEN, CDR2 SYDVKM. CDR3 amino acids: CASSIAGGGPDTQYF. The CDR3 region has the DNA TGTGCCAGCAGTATAGCGGGAGGAGGGCCAGATACGCAGTATTTT.

This chain links TRBV7-3 with TRBJ2-3, with D tentatively TRBD1 (5 bases). The germline V gene encodes CDR1 SGHTA and CDR2 FQGTGA. V was shortened by 5 bases and J by 1 base, with 13 bases between the two germline ends. The CDR3 is 15 residues long. Here the CDR3 reads CASSLAGAGTDTQYF. The CDR3 DNA follows: TGTGCCAGCAGCCTTGCTGGGGCGGGCACAGATACGCAGTATTTT. The variable domain in full, completed from reference TRBV7-3 and TRBJ2-3, reads GAGVSQTPSNKVTEKGKYVELRCDPISGHTALYWYRQSLGQGPEFLIYFQGTGAADDSGLPNDRFFAVRPEGSVSTLKIQRTERGDSAVYLCASSLAGAGTDTQYFGPGTRLTVL.

The chain couples TRBV4-2 to TRBJ2-2; 8 bases are shared with TRBD2. Germline V CDR1 and CDR2: LGHNA, YNFKEQ. The CDR3 runs to 16 residues. V lost 2 bases and J lost 1; bases outside the gene matches: 3. CDR3 in amino acids: CASSQSLAGNTGELFF. The CDR3 nucleotides are TGTGCCAGCAGCCAATCCCTAGCGGGGAACACCGGGGAGCTGTTTTTT.

The chain carries TRBV29-1 and TRBJ1-2, with a tentative D call TRBD1 (6 bases). The CDR3 is made up of 11 amino acids. V gave up 7 bases and J gave up 4 bases, with 10 bases separating them. Germline CDR1 reads SQVTM; CDR2 reads ANQGSEA. DNA of the CDR3: TGCAGCGGTGGACAGACCTATGGCTACACCTTC. It translates to CSGGQTYGYTF.

Worth noting for this clone: The same CDR3 also results from other DNA sequences found in this sample. The J gene is TRBJ2-7, the V gene TRBV28; the D is unclear. There are 11 residues in the CDR3. The germline gives CDR1 MDHEN, CDR2 SYDVKM. The ends were cut back, 5 bases at V and 4 bases at J, with 6 bases in the middle. The CDR3 region is CASSRRYEQYF. The DNA of the CDR3 is TGTGCCAGCAGTAGGAGATACGAGCAGTACTTC.

The chain has TRBV7-2 and TRBJ2-1, with D possibly TRBD2 on 6 matching bases. The V gene lost 5 bases and the J gene lost 5 bases, with 19 bases spanning the gap. There are 16 residues in the CDR3. Germline lookup yields CDR1 SGHTA and CDR2 FQGNSA. The chain's CDR3 is CASSVRDWTWDNEQFF. For the CDR3, the DNA is TGTGCCAGCAGCGTCCGGGACTGGACGTGGGACAATGAGCAGTTCTTC.

This chain connects TRBV19 to TRBJ1-2; tentative D call: TRBD1 (5 bases). The germline V gene has CDR1 LNHDA and CDR2 SQIVND (reference sequence). The CDR3 extends over 14 amino acids. Between the trimmed V and J ends, which lost 4 bases and 8 bases, there was a span of 17 bases. The CDR3 DNA is TGTGCCAGTAGTAAATTGGGACTCAACGACGGCTACACCTTC. Translating gives CASSKLGLNDGYTF.

The V call is TRBV18, the J call TRBJ2-5, with D tentatively TRBD1 (5 bases). Trimming took 4 bases from V and 5 from J, leaving 11 bases between them. The CDR3 length is 13 residues. Germline V gene data show CDR1 as KGHSH and CDR2 as LQKENI. CDR3 region: CASSLDSLETQYF. As DNA, the CDR3 is TGTGCCAGCTCACTAGACAGTCTGGAGACCCAGTACTTC.

The chain couples TRBV10-3 to TRBJ2-1; 11 bases align to TRBD2. Germline-derived CDR1 and CDR2 are ENHRY and SYGVKD. V shed 0 bases and J 9 bases; nucleotides not matched to a gene: 13. The CDR3 is 18 residues long. The CDR3 region is CAISESSIPLAGGGEQFF. As DNA, the CDR3 is TGTGCCATCAGTGAGTCGAGCATACCCCTAGCGGGAGGCGGTGAGCAGTTCTTC.

CDR3 bases: TGTGCCACCAGCAGAGGGGGGCAGGGAGAAGAGACCCAGTACTTC. Protein sequence: CATSRGGQGEETQYF. J is TRBJ2-5 and V is TRBV15, with D tentatively TRBD1 (6 bases). CDR3 length: 15 amino acids. Germline V CDR1 and CDR2: LNHNV, YYDKDF (reference sequence). The V end was cut by 1 base, the J end by 3 bases, with 12 bases between.

The chain has TRBV28 and TRBJ1-1, with D uncertain. The CDR3 runs 15 residues. Germline V lookup: CDR1 MDHEN, CDR2 SYDVKM. Trimming took off 5 bases at V and 0 bases at J, with 13 bases between the two ends. CDR3 region: CASSTPAAMNTEAFF. The CDR3 DNA reads TGTGCCAGCAGTACCCCTGCGGCCATGAACACTGAAGCTTTCTTT.

The V call is TRBV5-6, the J call TRBJ2-5; TRBD2 agrees at 12 bases. The J segment lost 3 bases and the V segment lost 6 bases, leaving 6 bases of the junction unmatched. The germline V gene encodes CDR1 SGHDT and CDR2 YYEEEE. This CDR3 spans 15 amino acids. CDR3 sequence (DNA): TGTGCCAGCACCGGACTAGCGGGACATAAAGAGACCCAGTACTTC. It specifies CASTGLAGHKETQYF.

This chain uses TRBV30 with TRBJ2-2, with D possibly being TRBD1 (7 bases). CDR3 length: 17 amino acids. The germline gives CDR1 GTSNPN, CDR2 SVGIG (reference sequence). Trimming removed 3 bases from V and 8 bases from J, with 25 bases in between. CDR3 sequence: CAWSPGGREVIKGELFF. The CDR3 nucleotides are TGTGCCTGGAGCCCAGGGGGGCGGGAAGTGATTAAGGGGGAGCTGTTTTTT. The variable domain in full, completed from reference TRBV30 and TRBJ2-2, reads SQTIHQWPATLVQPVGSPLSLECTVEGTSNPNLYWYRQAAGRGLQLLFYSVGIGQISSEVPQNLSASRPQDRQFILSSKKLLLSDSGFYLCAWSPGGREVIKGELFFGEGSRLTVL.

This clone was picked up one time. This chain connects TRBV5-1 to TRBJ2-1; TRBD2 matches at 13 bases. Trimming cost V 3 bases and J 6 bases; bases outside gene matches: 6. The germline V gene has CDR1 SGHRS and CDR2 YFSETQ. The CDR3 covers 16 residues. CDR3 nucleotides: TGCGCCAGCAGCTCCCGACTAGCGGGGGGCCTCAATGAGCAGTTCTTC. This translates into CASSSRLAGGLNEQFF.

The gene calls are TRBV19 and TRBJ2-2; TRBD1 matches at 8 bases. This CDR3 spans 14 amino acids. Germline CDR1 and CDR2: LNHDA and SQIVND (reference sequence). V dropped 4 bases and J dropped 5; count of bases not matched to a gene: 3. The CDR3 DNA reads as TGTGCCAGTAGTACAGGGGGCAATACCGGGGAGCTGTTTTTT. It is translated as CASSTGGNTGELFF.

The rearrangement links TRBV3-1 (or the pseudogene TRBV3-2) to TRBJ2-5, with D uncertain. The CDR3 is made up of 11 amino acids. The V and J ends lost 5 bases and 7 bases respectively, with 8 bases between them. CDR1 LGHDT and CDR2 YNNKEL come from the germline V gene (reference sequence). The CDR3 DNA is TGTGCCAGCAGCGTAGGCGGGACCCAGTACTTC. Its protein is CASSVGGTQYF.

The CDR3 region is CASRSELAGGAKAYEQYF. CDR3 coding DNA: TGTGCCAGCAGATCCGAACTAGCGGGTGGCGCAAAAGCCTACGAGCAGTACTTC. The chain carries TRBV28 and TRBJ2-7; 9 bases fit TRBD2. The V gene end was trimmed by 6 bases and the J gene end by 2 bases; junction bases not matched to a gene: 17. Germline loops: CDR1 MDHEN, CDR2 SYDVKM. CDR3 length equals 18 residues.

The chain carries TRBV7-2 and TRBJ2-7, with D perhaps matching TRBD1 (6 bases). The V end was cut by 4 bases, the J end by 0 bases, with 13 bases between. This CDR3 has 15 amino acids. Germline V CDR1 and CDR2: SGHTA, FQGNSA. CDR3 nucleotides: TGTGCCAGCAGCTCCACCGTGGACAGCTCCTACGAGCAGTACTTC. This gives the protein CASSSTVDSSYEQYF.

This clone was counted between two and nine times. The chain joins TRBV30 to TRBJ2-5, with D possibly TRBD2 on 6 matching bases. V was trimmed by 6 bases and J by 5 bases, leaving 16 bases between them. The CDR3 loop spans 13 amino acids. Per germline, CDR1 GTSNPN and CDR2 SVGIG (reference sequence). The CDR3 DNA reads TGTGCCTGTTCAATATGGGGGGTGGAGACCCAGTACTTC. As protein: CACSIWGVETQYF. Using reference TRBV30 and TRBJ2-5 for the parts outside the CDR3, the full variable domain is SQTIHQWPATLVQPVGSPLSLECTVEGTSNPNLYWYRQAAGRGLQLLFYSVGIGQISSEVPQNLSASRPQDRQFILSSKKLLLSDSGFYLCACSIWGVETQYFGPGTRLLVL.

CDR3 coding DNA: TGTGCCAGCTCCCAAAACAGGGTAAGCTCCTACGAGCAGTACTTC. Translating it yields CASSQNRVSSYEQYF. This rearrangement joins TRBV18 to TRBJ2-7; weak D call: TRBD1 (6 bases). The V gene lost 6 bases and the J gene lost 0 bases, with 15 bases spanning the gap. From germline, CDR1 is KGHSH and CDR2 LQKENI. The CDR3 spans 15 residues.